These 32 T cell receptor beta chains were all obtained from the same sample, sequenced in a study of human T cells and chemical hapten exposure. MiXCR, run by TCRdb on the RACE reads, gives a single entry per CDR3 protein. The table records 380,000 or so distinct CDR3 sequences, around 5% of them present only once. As to time point: pre-sensitization, week 0. Treatment indicated: therapeutic diphenylcyclopropenone sensitization with weekly scalp DPC. The sample consisted of whole blood, taken in connection with sensitization to the hapten diphenylcyclopropenone (DPC). These TCRs come from a woman between 18 and 29 years old with alopecia areata. Some clones in this sample may be carry-over from other donors' samples.

This clonotype was detected a few times. V usage is TRBV12-3 or TRBV12-4 and J usage is TRBJ1-2, with D uncertain. This CDR3 region has 13 residues. V was shortened by 1 base and J by 4 bases, with 7 bases between the two germline ends. Written as DNA, the CDR3 is TGTGCCAGCAGTTTAGGCGCTATCTATGGCTACACCTTC. It yields the protein CASSLGAIYGYTF.

This clonotype was recorded a few times. V is TRBV12-3 or TRBV12-4 and J is TRBJ2-4, with TRBD1 identical over 10 bases. Germline trimming cut 6 bases from V and 8 bases from J; bases unmatched to any gene: 7. The CDR3 consists of 14 residues. For the CDR3, the DNA is TGTGCCAGCAGGAAAACCGGACAGGGGGACATTCAGTACTTC. Translated: CASRKTGQGDIQYF.

This clonotype was seen a few times. The CDR3 nucleotides are TGTGCCAGCAGTTATCCAGGACAGGGAAGCAATCAGCCCCAGCATTTT. It is translated as CASSYPGQGSNQPQHF. V and J are TRBV6-2 or TRBV6-3 and TRBJ1-5; 8 bases match TRBD1. The V segment lost 3 bases and the J segment 1 base; nucleotides outside the gene matches: 5. The germline V gene has CDR1 MNHEY and CDR2 SVGEGT. The CDR3 runs 16 residues.

The table lists this clonotype with a few counts. The CDR3 region is CASSGGAGFYNSPLHF. Here the CDR3 DNA reads TGTGCCAGCAGTGGCGGGGCAGGGTTTTATAATTCACCCCTCCACTTT. This sequence joins TRBV12-3 or TRBV12-4 and TRBJ1-6; D may be TRBD1 (5 bases). There are 16 residues in the CDR3. The V gene lost 5 bases and the J gene lost 4 bases, with 15 bases spanning the gap.

This clonotype has a handful of counts. The chain uses TRBV7-6 and TRBJ1-6; the D gene is possibly TRBD1 (5 bases). Germline V gives CDR1 SGHVS, CDR2 FNYEAQ. V lost 6 bases and J 7 bases, leaving 13 bases between the germline ends. The CDR3 is made up of 14 amino acids. CDR3 bases: TGTGCCAGCAGGGGACTAGAGAGGAATTCACCCCTCCACTTT. Protein sequence: CASRGLERNSPLHF.

This rearrangement joins TRBV27 to TRBJ2-3; D may be TRBD1 or TRBD2 (5 bases each). The length of the CDR3 is 16 residues. Trimming took off 4 bases at V and 2 bases at J, with 16 bases between the two ends. Germline assignment: CDR1 MNHEY and CDR2 SMNVEV (reference sequence). For the CDR3, the DNA is TGTGCCAGCAGTTATAGGCCGGGGCCAACCACAGATACGCAGTATTTT. Translation: CASSYRPGPTTDTQYF.

The table lists this clonotype with a few counts. The J gene is TRBJ2-5, the V gene TRBV5-6; TRBD2 matches 9 bases. This CDR3 spans 16 amino acids. Germline V gene data show CDR1 as SGHDT and CDR2 as YYEEEE. The J segment lost 5 bases and the V segment lost 1 base, leaving 9 bases of the junction unmatched. In nucleotides, the CDR3 is TGTGCCAGCAGCTTGTCCGCTGGACTAGCGACCGAGACCCAGTACTTC. It codes for CASSLSAGLATETQYF.

This chain uses TRBV14 with TRBJ1-4; the D gene is possibly TRBD1 (5 bases). Germline loops: CDR1 SGHDN, CDR2 FVKESK. V was cut by 11 bases and J by 0 bases, with 13 bases left in between. The CDR3 length is 14 residues. The CDR3 DNA follows: TGTGCCCTGCACAGGAAACCAACTAATGAAAAACTGTTTTTT. Translation: CALHRKPTNEKLFF.

This clonotype was counted ten times or more. The rearrangement uses TRBV2 and TRBJ2-7, with no clear D. Trimming took 0 bases from V and 7 from J, leaving 7 bases between them. The CDR3 is made up of 12 amino acids. Germline V CDR1 and CDR2: SNHLY, FYNNEI. This CDR3 reads CASSEALKEQYF. Written as DNA, the CDR3 is TGTGCCAGCAGTGAAGCGCTGAAGGAGCAGTACTTC.

This clonotype has just a few counts. The chain combines TRBV20-1 with TRBJ1-4; D is unclear. Per the germline V gene, CDR1 is DFQATT and CDR2 is SNEGSKA (reference sequence). V was pared by 0 bases and J by 10 bases, with 6 bases between. CDR3 length equals 11 residues. CDR3 protein: CSARDMGKLFF. The CDR3 bases are TGCAGTGCTAGAGATATGGGAAAACTGTTTTTT.

This clonotype was seen only a few times. The chain couples TRBV29-1 to TRBJ2-5; D gene uncertain. Germline assignment: CDR1 SQVTM and CDR2 ANQGSEA. V was clipped by 7 bases and J by 5 bases, with 11 bases between them. There are 11 residues in the CDR3. The CDR3 nucleotides are TGCAGCGCTGAGCTGGGGGAGACCCAGTACTTC. Translating it yields CSAELGETQYF.

This clonotype was observed a few times. CDR3 bases: TGCAGTGCTAGAGATTTGCGGGGGACTAACAATGAGCAGTTCTTC. Encoded protein: CSARDLRGTNNEQFF. V gene TRBV20-1 combines with J gene TRBJ2-1; TRBD2 matches at 7 bases. The CDR3 contains 15 residues. J lost 5 bases, V lost 0 bases, and 7 bases had no gene match. The germline V gene has CDR1 DFQATT and CDR2 SNEGSKA (reference sequence).

This clonotype was found many times. This chain connects TRBV7-3 to TRBJ2-2, with D perhaps matching TRBD1 (6 bases). The CDR3 contains 12 residues. Trimming took 6 bases from V and 4 from J, leaving 6 bases between them. CDR1 is SGHTA, CDR2 FQGTGA, per germline. The CDR3 sequence: CASRGATGELFF. DNA of the CDR3: TGTGCCAGCAGGGGGGCCACCGGGGAGCTGTTTTTT.

This chain links TRBV4-2 with TRBJ1-1; D remains ambiguous. Germline V CDR1 and CDR2: LGHNA, YNFKEQ. There are 15 residues in the CDR3. V lost 1 base to trimming and J lost 1 base, with 10 bases between them. For the CDR3, the DNA is TGTGCCAGCAGCCAAGTCCGTTCATGGAACACTGAAGCTTTCTTT. It translates to CASSQVRSWNTEAFF.

V gene TRBV6-2 or TRBV6-3 combines with J gene TRBJ2-2; 7 nucleotides line up with TRBD1. CDR1 and CDR2 from the germline V gene are MNHEY and SVGEGT. Unmatched junction bases numbered 9, after V lost 5 bases and J lost 3 bases. The CDR3 has 16 residues. CDR3 nucleotide sequence: TGTGCCAGCAGTCTAGACAGGGCCTCGGACACCGGGGAGCTGTTTTTT. This sequence encodes CASSLDRASDTGELFF.

This clonotype was detected a few times. The CDR3 region is CASSLLAGEDQETQYF. CDR3 bases: TGCGCCAGCAGCTTACTAGCGGGGGAAGACCAAGAGACCCAGTACTTC. The chain combines TRBV5-1 with TRBJ2-5; TRBD2 matches 11 bases. Trimming at V came to 2 bases and at J to 0 bases, leaving 3 bases not matched to a gene. This CDR3 region has 16 residues. Per the germline V gene, CDR1 is SGHRS and CDR2 is YFSETQ.

CDR3 protein: CASSPLTGANYGYTF. The CDR3 DNA follows: TGTGCCAGCTCACCATTGACAGGGGCTAACTATGGCTACACCTTC. This chain links TRBV18 with TRBJ1-2; 8 nucleotides line up with TRBD1. The CDR3 spans 15 residues. V shed 2 bases, J shed 0 bases, and the junction held 2 bases outside the gene matches. Germline V gene data show CDR1 as KGHSH and CDR2 as LQKENI.

This clonotype was picked up many times. The chain recombines TRBV4-3 with TRBJ1-5; D is unclear. Trimming stripped 0 bases from V and 1 base from J, with 7 bases between. This CDR3 region has 15 residues. Germline-derived CDR1 and CDR2 are LGHNA and YSLEER. The CDR3 DNA follows: TGCGCCAGCAGCCAAGACGGGTTGAGCAATCAGCCCCAGCATTTT. Translation gives CASSQDGLSNQPQHF.

The gene calls are TRBV12-3 or TRBV12-4 and TRBJ1-6, with D unclear. V was cut by 7 bases and J by 7 bases, with 11 bases left in between. The CDR3 has 13 residues. In DNA form, the CDR3 reads TGTGCCAGCACCCTGGGCCCGAATTCACCCCTCCACTTT. Translated: CASTLGPNSPLHF.

This clonotype was found a few times. The chain employs TRBV9 and TRBJ2-3, with D maybe TRBD2 (6 bases). With 5 bases removed from V and 6 bases from J, the gap between germline ends came to 10 bases. Germline V CDR1 and CDR2: SGDLS, YYNGEE. The CDR3 runs to 12 residues. CDR3 coding DNA: TGTGCCAGCAGGGGGGAGGTGGATACGCAGTATTTT. Its translation: CASRGEVDTQYF.

Many counts were recorded for this clonotype. The chain is built from TRBV10-3 and TRBJ2-3; D is unresolved. Germline-derived CDR1 and CDR2 are ENHRY and SYGVKD. V lost 0 bases and J lost 6, with 10 bases in between. The CDR3 runs to 14 residues. The DNA for the CDR3 is TGTGCCATCAGTGAGTCGGGGTTTTCGGATACGCAGTATTTT. This translates into CAISESGFSDTQYF.

This clonotype has only a few counts. The chain carries TRBV4-3 and TRBJ2-3; no reliable D call. Trimming left V 0 bases short and J 6 bases short, with 7 bases between. The CDR3 is 13 amino acids. From germline, CDR1 is LGHNA and CDR2 YSLEER. The CDR3 region is CASSQENSDTQYF. The CDR3 bases are TGCGCCAGCAGCCAAGAAAATTCGGATACGCAGTATTTT.

The V and J genes are TRBV2 and TRBJ1-5; D not certain. The CDR3 has 15 residues. The ends were cut back, 6 bases at V and 7 bases at J, with 19 bases in the middle. The germline gives CDR1 SNHLY, CDR2 FYNNEI. DNA of the CDR3: TGTGCCAGCAGGCCCTACCCTACGGATGTGCAGCCCCAGCATTTT. This translates into CASRPYPTDVQPQHF.

The table lists this clonotype with many counts. The rearrangement links TRBV12-3 or TRBV12-4 to TRBJ2-3, with TRBD2 matching 12 bases. This CDR3 contains 15 residues. The J segment lost 6 bases and the V segment lost 3 bases, leaving 4 bases of the junction unmatched. The CDR3 DNA reads as TGTGCCAGCAGTTTCCCTAGCGGGGGGGTGGATACGCAGTATTTT. The encoded protein is CASSFPSGGVDTQYF.

This clonotype has only a few counts. CDR3 in amino acids: CASSLPGNYGYTF. The DNA of the CDR3 is TGTGCCAGCAGTTTACCAGGGAACTATGGCTACACCTTC. This sequence joins TRBV28 and TRBJ1-2, with D perhaps matching TRBD1 (5 bases). Germline loops: CDR1 MDHEN, CDR2 SYDVKM. This CDR3 contains 13 residues. Trimming removed 2 bases at V and 2 bases at J, with 6 bases between.

The rearrangement uses TRBV7-9 and TRBJ2-1, with D perhaps TRBD1 or TRBD2 (5 bases each). This CDR3 is 17 amino acids long. Trimming took 5 bases from V and 4 from J, leaving 21 bases between them. CDR1 SEHNR and CDR2 FQNEAQ come from the germline V gene (reference sequence). CDR3 sequence reads: CASSPRGAGTTYNEQFF. The CDR3 DNA follows: TGTGCCAGCAGCCCCCGGGGCGCAGGGACCACTTACAATGAGCAGTTCTTC.

This clonotype turned up a few times. The gene calls are TRBV10-3 and TRBJ1-5; D not certain. Per the germline V gene, CDR1 is ENHRY and CDR2 is SYGVKD. This CDR3 is built from 14 residues. Trimming removed 6 bases at V and 4 bases at J, with 13 bases between. CDR3 DNA sequence: TGTGCCATCAGCAAAGACACTGAAAATCAGCCCCAGCATTTT. Its translation: CAISKDTENQPQHF.

This rearrangement joins TRBV5-6 to TRBJ2-7, with D tentatively TRBD2 (6 bases). This CDR3 contains 13 residues. Deletions cut 3 bases from V and 0 bases from J, with 7 bases between. The germline V gene has CDR1 SGHDT and CDR2 YYEEEE. CDR3 protein: CASSSGLSYEQYF. The DNA for the CDR3 is TGTGCCAGCAGCTCGGGACTCTCCTACGAGCAGTACTTC.

This clonotype was counted ten times or more. The chain carries TRBV12-5 and TRBJ1-6, with TRBD1 as a possible D gene (5 bases). The germline V and J ends were trimmed by 5 bases and 9 bases, with 11 bases remaining between them. The CDR3 contains 13 residues. The V gene's germline CDR1 is LGHNT and CDR2 FRNRAP. CDR3 protein: CASGENGGSPLHF. CDR3 coding DNA: TGTGCTAGTGGTGAAAACGGGGGTTCACCCCTCCACTTT.

This clonotype has at least ten counts. The J gene is TRBJ1-4, the V gene TRBV12-3 or TRBV12-4; D is ambiguous. V shed 3 bases and J shed 8 bases, with 16 bases lying between them. The CDR3 has 15 residues. CDR3 coding DNA: TGTGCCAGCAGTTTTGACGGCCTTCTTTCGGAAAAACTGTTTTTT. Residues: CASSFDGLLSEKLFF.

The chain carries TRBV2 and TRBJ2-3, with 10 bases identical to TRBD1. V trimming: 6 bases; J trimming: 2 bases; junction bases outside the gene matches: 11. From germline, CDR1 is SNHLY and CDR2 FYNNEI. This CDR3 is built from 17 residues. The chain's CDR3 is CASRGRLGTGDTDTQYF. The CDR3 bases are TGTGCCAGCAGAGGTCGTCTCGGGACAGGGGACACAGATACGCAGTATTTT.

This clonotype was detected a few times. The CDR3 DNA reads TGTGCCAGCAGCCAAGACGGGGCCTACGAGCAGTACTTC. Translated: CASSQDGAYEQYF. This chain connects TRBV3-1 to TRBJ2-7, with D perhaps TRBD2 (5 bases). The germline V gene has CDR1 LGHDT and CDR2 YNNKEL (reference sequence). Trimming cost V 0 bases and J 2 bases, with 5 bases left between them. The CDR3 contains 13 residues.